Detailed here is one T cell receptor (beta chain). What it binds is unknown. Germline V CDR1 and CDR2: LGHNT, FRNRAP. The CDR3 is made up of 13 amino acids. The sample comes from a study of sequential checkpoint blockade in melanoma. Study-level background: First-line arms were nivolumab then ipilimumab, or the reverse, randomized 1:1. General study findings and limits: For nivolumab-first patients, baseline tumor clonality was associated with response.

The treatment: randomized to nivolumab then ipilimumab (arm A) or the reverse (arm B). Using immunoSEQ multiplex PCR, the repertoire was profiled, and TCRdb retains in-frame clones only, with some absent. This table holds roughly 4,000 clones, roughly 25% found once. This rearrangement joins TRBV12-5 to TRBJ2-2; the D gene is possibly TRBD1 (6 bases). The material was tumor tissue (inferred from file names), obtained from a patient given nivolumab and ipilimumab in sequence. The receptor was isolated from a human donor with melanoma. The CDR3 spells CASGQLRYGELFF. DNA for the CDR3: TGTGCCAGCGGACAGCTCCGGTACGGGGAGCTGTTTTTT.